This is a list of T cell receptor beta chains from one sample in a study of OX40 agonist ivuxolimab in advanced cancers. Clones were read by immunoSEQ multiplex PCR, and TCRdb kept only the in-frame ones, dropping some. Of some 110,000 clones in the sample, around 90% are singletons; the top ten hold more than 0.7%. The sample here was CD4+ or CD8+ T cells sorted from blood, taken in a trial of the OX40 agonist ivuxolimab. Receptor source: an adult with an advanced solid tumor such as melanoma, head and neck, liver or kidney cancer. CDR3s include the opening cysteine and the closing phenylalanine or tryptophan. D genes are given only for firm matches. Expanded clones are given a class, and other clones once, few, many or no size at all.

TRBJ2-3,TRBD2,once,TRBV5-6,TGTGCCAGCAGCTCGACAGGGACTAGCGGGAGGGCACGGACAGATACGCAGTATTTT,CASSSTGTSGRARTDTQYF
TRBJ2-7,TRBD1,.,TRBV6-6,TGTGCCAGCAGTCCGCCGCAGGGGGCCGTCTACGAGCAGTACTTC,CASSPPQGAVYEQYF
TRBJ1-1,.,once,TRBV7-2,TGTGCCAGCAGCTTAGTTGGGGTCCCCACTGAAGCTTTCTTT,CASSLVGVPTEAFF
TRBJ2-1,TRBD2,once,TRBV25-1,TGTGCCAGCAGTGAAGGCGGCGGGAGTTCCTACAATGAGCAGTTCTTC,CASSEGGGSSYNEQFF
TRBJ2-7,TRBD2,.,TRBV19,TGTGCCAGTAGTACTATAGCGGGAGGGACCTACGAGCAGTACTTC,CASSTIAGGTYEQYF
TRBJ2-7,.,.,TRBV6-5,TGTGCCAGCAGTTACCAAATAGCCGCATCTCCCTACGAGCAGTACTTC,CASSYQIAASPYEQYF
TRBJ2-5,TRBD1,.,TRBV6-1,TGTGCCAGCAGGGGGACAGGGTCGCAGACCCAGTACTTC,CASRGTGSQTQYF
TRBJ1-3,TRBD1,.,TRBV19,TGTGCCGCACAGGGGACGCTTGGAAACACCATATATTTT,CAAQGTLGNTIYF
TRBJ2-3,.,.,TRBV6-5,TGTGCCAGCGGCTCCGGGAATTCTGGGGCAGATACGCAGTATTTT,CASGSGNSGADTQYF
TRBJ2-7,TRBD2,.,TRBV6-5,TGTGCCAGCAGTTACTCGCGCACTAGCGGTACCTACGAGCAGTACTTC,CASSYSRTSGTYEQYF
TRBJ2-7,TRBD2,.,TRBV11-2,TGTGCCAGCAGCCCTTCCAGGTTGGCTAGCGGGAACTACGAGCAGTACTTC,CASSPSRLASGNYEQYF
TRBJ2-3,TRBD2,.,TRBV14,TGTGCCAGCAGCCGTCAAGCGGGAGCAACAGATACGCAGTATTTT,CASSRQAGATDTQYF
TRBJ1-1,.,.,TRBV28,TGTGCCAGCAGTTTAGAGTCAGGGAGATCGGCTTTCTTT,CASSLESGRSAFF
TRBJ2-2,TRBD2,.,TRBV29-1,TGCAGCGTAGGACTAGCGGGAGGGACCGGGGAGCTGTTTTTT,CSVGLAGGTGELFF
TRBJ1-2,.,few,TRBV6-6,TGTGCCAGCGGTCCCGGGACCACGATGTATGGCTACACCTTC,CASGPGTTMYGYTF
TRBJ2-5,.,once,TRBV5-1,TGCGCCAGCAATGTAGGACAGTTCCAAGAGACCCAGTACTTC,CASNVGQFQETQYF
TRBJ1-5,.,.,TRBV19,TGTGCCAGTAGTATAGGAGGCCAGCCCCAGCATTTT,CASSIGGQPQHF
TRBJ2-7,TRBD2,once,TRBV9,TGTGCCAGCAGCGTAGGGGGAGGACTAGCGGGAGGATCCTACGAGCAGTACTTC,CASSVGGGLAGGSYEQYF
TRBJ2-1,.,.,TRBV28,TGTGCCAGCAGTCCGCCCCTTATCTATGAGCAGTTCTTC,CASSPPLIYEQFF
TRBJ1-2,TRBD1,.,TRBV29-1,TGCAGCGTATCGGACAGGGCGAAGGGCTACACCTTC,CSVSDRAKGYTF
TRBJ1-4,.,.,TRBV6-6,TGTGCCAGCAGTTACTGGGGGGCTCCTAATGAAAAACTGTTTTTT,CASSYWGAPNEKLFF
TRBJ1-5,.,.,TRBV20-1,TGCAGTGCTTTGTTCCGGGGACTAGGCCATTTT,CSALFRGLGHF
TRBJ1-5,.,.,TRBV9,TGTGCCAGCAGCACCCGGCCTAATCAGCCCCAGCATTTT,CASSTRPNQPQHF
TRBJ1-3,.,.,TRBV10-3,TGTGCCATCGGGGCGGGAAATGGAAACACCATATATTTT,CAIGAGNGNTIYF
TRBJ1-5,.,.,TRBV19,TGTGCCAGTAGTATGGATCAGATCCGACAGCCCCAGCATTTT,CASSMDQIRQPQHF